The source of this T cell receptor beta chain is a study of T-cell memory formation after mild COVID-19. Study results and caveats: Clones that contracted from day 15 to 85 had balanced CD4/CD8; later expanders were CD4+ biased.

Germline values: CDR1 MNHNS, CDR2 SASEGT. The CDR3 sequence is 14 residues long. V lost 6 bases and J 1 base, leaving 9 bases between the germline ends. In regard to this clonotype: Its antigen is as yet unknown.

5'RACE primed from the constant segment yielded TCR alpha and TCR beta cDNA libraries bearing sample barcodes and UMIs. Each CDR3 protein gets one entry after TCRdb re-called the 5' RACE reads with MiXCR. The sample shows hundreds of thousands of distinct CDR3 sequences, just over 20% of them seen only once. The V call is TRBV6-1, the J call TRBJ1-4; no clear D gene. Material for sequencing was PBMCs or a T cell subset sorted from them (not recorded which). This receptor was obtained from an adult woman who had mild COVID-19 (a few samples of this study predate the infection). Cell type and time point are not known. The CDR3 DNA sequence: TGTGCCAGCAGGGTTGACGGAACTAATGAAAAACTGTTTTTT. Its translation: CASRVDGTNEKLFF.